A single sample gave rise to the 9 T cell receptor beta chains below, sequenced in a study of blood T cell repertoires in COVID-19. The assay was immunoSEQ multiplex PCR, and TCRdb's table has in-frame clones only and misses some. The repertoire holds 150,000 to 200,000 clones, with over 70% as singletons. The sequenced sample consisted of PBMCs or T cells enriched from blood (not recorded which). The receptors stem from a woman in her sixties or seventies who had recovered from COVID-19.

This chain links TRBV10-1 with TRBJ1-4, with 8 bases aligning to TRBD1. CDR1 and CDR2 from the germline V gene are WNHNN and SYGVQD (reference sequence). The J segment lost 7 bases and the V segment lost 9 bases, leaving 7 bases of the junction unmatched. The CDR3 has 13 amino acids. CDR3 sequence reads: CARDQGALEKLFF. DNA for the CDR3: TGCGCCAGAGACCAGGGGGCGCTTGAAAAACTGTTTTTT.

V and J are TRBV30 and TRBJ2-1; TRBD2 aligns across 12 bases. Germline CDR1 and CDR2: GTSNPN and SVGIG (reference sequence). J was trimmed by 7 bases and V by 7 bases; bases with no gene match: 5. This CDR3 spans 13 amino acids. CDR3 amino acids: CAFTSGGINEQFF. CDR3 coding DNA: TGTGCCTTTACTAGCGGGGGGATAAATGAGCAGTTCTTC.

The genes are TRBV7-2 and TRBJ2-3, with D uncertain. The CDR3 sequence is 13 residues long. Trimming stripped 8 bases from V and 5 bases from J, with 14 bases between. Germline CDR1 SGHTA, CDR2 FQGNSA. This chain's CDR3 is CASSTRVEDTQYF. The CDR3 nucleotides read TGTGCCAGCTCAACGCGCGTTGAAGATACGCAGTATTTT.

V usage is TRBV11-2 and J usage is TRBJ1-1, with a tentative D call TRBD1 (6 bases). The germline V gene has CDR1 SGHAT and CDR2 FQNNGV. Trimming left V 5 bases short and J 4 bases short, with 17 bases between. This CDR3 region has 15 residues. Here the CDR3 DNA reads TGTGCCAGCAGCGTAGGGGGACGGGGAGGCACTGAAGCTTTCTTT. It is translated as CASSVGGRGGTEAFF.

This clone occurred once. CDR3 sequence (DNA): TGTGCCAGCAGCGGCGGGGGACAGGGAGGAGAAAAACTGTTTTTT. Translated: CASSGGGQGGEKLFF. The rearrangement uses TRBV2 and TRBJ1-4; TRBD1 matches 9 bases. Germline trimming cut 6 bases from V and 8 bases from J; bases unmatched to any gene: 10. CDR1 is SNHLY and CDR2 is FYNNEI in the germline V gene. The length of the CDR3 is 15 residues.

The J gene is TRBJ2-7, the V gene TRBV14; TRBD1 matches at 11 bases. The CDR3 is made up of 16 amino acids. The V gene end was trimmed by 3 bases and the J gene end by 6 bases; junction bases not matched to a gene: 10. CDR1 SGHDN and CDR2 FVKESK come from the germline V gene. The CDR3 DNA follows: TGTGCCAGCAGCCACGCCCGGGACAGGGGGACCTTCGAGCAGTACTTC. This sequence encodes CASSHARDRGTFEQYF.

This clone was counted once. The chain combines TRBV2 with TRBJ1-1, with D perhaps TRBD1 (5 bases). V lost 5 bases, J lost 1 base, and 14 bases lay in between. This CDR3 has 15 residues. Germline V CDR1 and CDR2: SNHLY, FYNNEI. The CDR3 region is CASSPELTGNTEAFF. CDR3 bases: TGTGCCAGCAGTCCAGAATTAACAGGGAACACTGAAGCTTTCTTT.

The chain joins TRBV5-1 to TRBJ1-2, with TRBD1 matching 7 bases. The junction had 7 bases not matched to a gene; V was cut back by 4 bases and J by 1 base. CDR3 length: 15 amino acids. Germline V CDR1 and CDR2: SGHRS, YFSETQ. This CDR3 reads CASSRDSLYNYGYTF. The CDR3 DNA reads TGCGCCAGCAGCAGGGACAGCCTCTATAACTATGGCTACACCTTC.

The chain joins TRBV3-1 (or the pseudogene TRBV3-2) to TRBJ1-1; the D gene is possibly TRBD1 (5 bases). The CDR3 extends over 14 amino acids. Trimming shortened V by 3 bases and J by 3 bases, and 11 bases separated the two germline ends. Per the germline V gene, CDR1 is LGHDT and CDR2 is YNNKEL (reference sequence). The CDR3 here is CASSQGHEDTEAFF. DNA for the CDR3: TGTGCCAGCAGCCAGGGGCATGAGGACACTGAAGCTTTCTTT.